The source of this T cell receptor beta chain is a study of shared clonotypes between healthy human individuals. Each cell subset's genomic DNA was divided evenly among several immunoSEQ plates. Libraries were prepared by immunoSEQ multiplex PCR; TCRdb keeps only in-frame clonotypes and omits some of them. The sample has some 900,000 clones; 60% to 85% are singletons. The length of the CDR3 is 14 residues. V dropped 6 bases and J dropped 6 bases, with 18 bases sitting between them. The germline gives CDR1 KGHSH, CDR2 LQKENI. Details on this clone: Its antigen is still unknown.

The study's findings and limits: Generally, naive subsets came out with larger estimated richness than memory subsets. Depth of sequencing was expected to influence donor clonotype sharing. Clonotypes shared by all four sorted-subset donors had higher generation probabilities than non-shared clonotypes.

The rearrangement links TRBV18 to TRBJ2-7, with D possibly being TRBD1 or TRBD2 (5 bases each). The sequencing input was memory CD4+ T cells sorted from blood. Subset given: CD45RA-negative fraction. This TCR was recovered from a man younger than 35 in good health. The CDR3 is CASSTGEGLVEQYF. The CDR3 DNA follows: TGTGCCAGCTCTACCGGCGAGGGGTTAGTCGAGCAGTACTTC.